One sample yielded the 5 T cell receptor beta chains listed below, sequenced in a study of shared clonotypes between healthy human individuals. Clones were sequenced by immunoSEQ multiplex PCR, and TCRdb holds only the in-frame ones, with some missing. The sample lists 2,100,000 or so clones; 90% to 96% were seen once. The sequenced sample consisted of naive CD4+ T cells sorted from blood. As for subset: CD45RA+ positively selected. These receptor sequences come from a young man in good health.

This clone was seen only once. This chain connects TRBV10-3 to TRBJ2-5; D might be TRBD2 (5 bases). CDR1 and CDR2 from the germline V gene are ENHRY and SYGVKD. The CDR3 consists of 13 residues. Trimming stripped 10 bases from V and 5 bases from J, with 17 bases between. The CDR3 DNA reads as TGTGCCACCCTACCGGGTCCGGGGGAGACCCAGTACTTC. It codes for CATLPGPGETQYF.

The J gene is TRBJ1-2, the V gene TRBV6-1; D not certain. Trimming left V 6 bases short and J 3 bases short, with 11 bases between. The CDR3 extends over 13 amino acids. The germline V gene encodes CDR1 MNHNS and CDR2 SASEGT. CDR3 region: CASSEASHYGYTF. Written as DNA, the CDR3 is TGTGCCAGCAGCGAGGCGTCTCACTATGGCTACACCTTC.

This clone was seen a few times. The V call is TRBV7-9, the J call TRBJ1-6; TRBD1 might be the D (5 bases). The germline V gene encodes CDR1 SEHNR and CDR2 FQNEAQ (reference sequence). This CDR3 comprises 15 residues. V dropped 5 bases and J dropped 11 bases, with 19 bases sitting between them. The CDR3 DNA reads TGTGCCAGCAGCCCCTCGGACACGGCCTTCACACCCCTCCACTTT. Translation: CASSPSDTAFTPLHF.

The genes are TRBV4-1 and TRBJ2-3, with 8 nucleotides matching TRBD2. CDR3 size: 17 residues. Trimming took 6 bases from V and 1 from J; bases not matched to a gene: 12. Germline V gives CDR1 MGHRA, CDR2 YSYEKL. CDR3 sequence reads: CASRPDAGGWGTDTQYF. As DNA, the CDR3 is TGCGCCAGCAGACCGGATGCGGGGGGCTGGGGCACAGATACGCAGTATTTT.

This clone occurred a few times. The sample holds other DNA sequences that translate to the same CDR3. The chain's CDR3 is CASSYSTGSSYEQYF. The CDR3 DNA reads TGTGCCAGCAGTTACTCGACAGGGAGCTCCTACGAGCAGTACTTC. The V and J genes are TRBV6-6 and TRBJ2-7; 7 bases match TRBD1. V trimming: 0 bases; J trimming: 0 bases; junction bases outside the gene matches: 2. The CDR3 has 15 residues. Germline V gives CDR1 MNHNY, CDR2 SVGAGI (reference sequence).